The entry that follows covers one T cell receptor beta chain sequence. Its antigen is not identified. The sample belongs to a study of identical twins. Germline CDR1 is LGHNT and CDR2 is FRNRAP. V lost 4 bases to trimming and J lost 1 base, with 16 bases between them. The CDR3 is 16 residues long. Study-wide results and limits: Abundant cord blood beta clonotypes carried fewer insertions; memory repertoires showed none.

With no exceptions, donors were healthy Caucasians. TCRdb processed the 5' RACE reads anew with MiXCR; each CDR3 protein has one entry. There are 1.5 million to 2 million distinct CDR3 sequences in the sample; less than 40% occur only once, and over 0.25% lies in the top ten. The V and J genes are TRBV12-5 and TRBJ1-2; D possibly corresponds to TRBD1 (5 bases). The sample comprised cord blood. This clonotype originated in a newborn girl in good health. CDR3 coding DNA: TGTGCTAGTGGTTCGCCCCGGGGCCGCTTTAACTATGGCTACACCTTC. Its translation is CASGSPRGRFNYGYTF.